This T cell receptor beta chain was identified during a study of post-analysis software for immune sequencing data. TCR beta libraries were prepared from cDNA with unique molecular identifiers. T cells numbering roughly 1 to 10 million gave rise to roughly 0.5 million cDNA molecules. TCRdb used MiXCR to reprocess the PCR reads, holding one entry per CDR3 protein. Of about 260,000 distinct CDR3 sequences in the sample, 36% were seen once. Study-wide points: TRBV5-6, TRBV5-1 and TRBV20-1 belonged to a set of a handful of TRBV segments that were more frequent in patients than controls. Controls showed significantly higher normalized Chao1 diversity than did multiple sclerosis patients.

V was clipped by 2 bases and J by 3 bases, with 11 bases between them. Looked up from germline, CDR1 is SGHRS and CDR2 is YFSETQ. The length of the CDR3 is 15 residues. As for this clonotype: The antigen remains undetermined.

The source is a girl aged 10 to 17 with multiple sclerosis. The chain is built from TRBV5-1 and TRBJ1-4; D is possibly TRBD1 (6 bases). The sample comprised blood. CDR3 in DNA: TGCGCCAGCAGCTTACAGGGTACGGCTAATGAAAAACTGTTTTTT. Translating gives CASSLQGTANEKLFF.